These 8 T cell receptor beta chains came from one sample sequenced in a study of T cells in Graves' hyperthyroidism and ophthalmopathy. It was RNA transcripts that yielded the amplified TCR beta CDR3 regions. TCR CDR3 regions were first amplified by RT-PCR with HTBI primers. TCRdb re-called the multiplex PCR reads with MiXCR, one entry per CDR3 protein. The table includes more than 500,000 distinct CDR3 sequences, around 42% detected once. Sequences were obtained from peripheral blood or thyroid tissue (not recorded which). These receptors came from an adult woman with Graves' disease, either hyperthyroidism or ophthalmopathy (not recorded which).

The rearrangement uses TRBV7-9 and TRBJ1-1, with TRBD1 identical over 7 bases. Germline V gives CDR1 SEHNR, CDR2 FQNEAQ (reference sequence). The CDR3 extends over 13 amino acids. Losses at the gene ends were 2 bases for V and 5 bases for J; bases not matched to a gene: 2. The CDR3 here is CASSLRGLTEAFF. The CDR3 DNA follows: TGTGCCAGCAGCTTAAGGGGGCTTACTGAAGCTTTCTTT.

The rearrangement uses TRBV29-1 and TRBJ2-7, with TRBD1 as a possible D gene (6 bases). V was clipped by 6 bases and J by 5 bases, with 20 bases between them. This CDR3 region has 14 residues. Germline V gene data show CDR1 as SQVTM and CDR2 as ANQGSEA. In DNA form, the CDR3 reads TGCAGCGTCCTCAATCAACAGGGTCTCGACGAGCAGTACTTC. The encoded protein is CSVLNQQGLDEQYF.

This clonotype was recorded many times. CDR3 protein: CATSDARWDPATNEKLFF. CDR3 DNA sequence: TGTGCCACCAGTGATGCGCGGTGGGATCCTGCAACTAATGAAAAACTGTTTTTT. This chain uses TRBV24-1 with TRBJ1-4; D is ambiguous. Germline-derived CDR1 and CDR2 are KGHDR and SFDVKD. There are 18 residues in the CDR3. V was trimmed by 3 bases and J by 0 bases, leaving 16 bases between them.

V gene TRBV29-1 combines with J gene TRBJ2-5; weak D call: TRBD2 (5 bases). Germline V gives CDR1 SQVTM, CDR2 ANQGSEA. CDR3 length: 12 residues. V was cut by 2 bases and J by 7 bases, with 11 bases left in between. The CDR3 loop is CSVERAEGTQYF. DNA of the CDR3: TGCAGCGTTGAACGGGCCGAGGGGACCCAGTACTTC.

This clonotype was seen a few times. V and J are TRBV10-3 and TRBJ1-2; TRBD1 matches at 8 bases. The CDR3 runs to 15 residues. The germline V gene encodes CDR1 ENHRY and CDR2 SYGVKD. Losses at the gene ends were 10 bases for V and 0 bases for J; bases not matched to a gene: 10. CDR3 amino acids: CASRPGTGPNYGYTF. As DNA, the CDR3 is TGTGCCAGTAGACCAGGGACAGGACCTAACTATGGCTACACCTTC.

The CDR3 spells CASSRKFGMGLWPQHF. CDR3 nucleotides: TGTGCCAGCAGCCGAAAGTTCGGGATGGGATTATGGCCCCAGCATTTT. The chain recombines TRBV12-3 or TRBV12-4 with TRBJ1-5; D is ambiguous. V lost 6 bases and J 9 bases, leaving 24 bases between the germline ends. CDR3 size: 16 residues.

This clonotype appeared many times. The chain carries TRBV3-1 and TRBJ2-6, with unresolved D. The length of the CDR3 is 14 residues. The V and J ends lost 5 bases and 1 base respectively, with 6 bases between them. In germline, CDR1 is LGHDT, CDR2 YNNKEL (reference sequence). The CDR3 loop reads CASSEGSGANVLTF. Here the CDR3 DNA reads TGTGCCAGCAGCGAAGGATCTGGGGCCAACGTCCTGACTTTC.

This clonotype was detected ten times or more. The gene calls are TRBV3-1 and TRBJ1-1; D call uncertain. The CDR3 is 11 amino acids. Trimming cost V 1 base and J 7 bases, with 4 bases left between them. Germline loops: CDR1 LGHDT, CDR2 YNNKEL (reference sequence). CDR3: CASSQAGEAFF. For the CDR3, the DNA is TGTGCCAGCAGCCAAGCTGGTGAAGCTTTCTTT.